Each of the 27 T cell receptor beta chains below was sequenced from the same sample in a study of blood T cell repertoires in COVID-19. TCRdb's copy holds only in-frame clones and misses some; the assay was immunoSEQ multiplex PCR. The sample holds around 500,000 clones, more than 85% seen once. Sequencing was done on a sample of PBMCs or T cells enriched from blood (not recorded which). Every receptor here comes from a woman aged 55-75 years who had recovered from COVID-19.

The chain couples TRBV6-2 or TRBV6-3 to TRBJ2-3, with TRBD1 matching over 9 bases. V shed 5 bases and J 4 bases; nucleotides not matched to a gene: 7. Germline CDR1 is MNHEY and CDR2 is SVGEGT. CDR3 size: 15 residues. The CDR3 bases are TGTGCCAGCAGTCCGGGACAGGGTATCTCAGATACGCAGTATTTT. Protein sequence: CASSPGQGISDTQYF.

This clone has just one count. V is TRBV2 and J is TRBJ2-2; 9 bases line up with TRBD1. The trim removed 7 bases at V and 5 bases at J, leaving 5 bases unmatched. Germline assignment: CDR1 SNHLY and CDR2 FYNNEI. The CDR3 is made up of 14 amino acids. The DNA of the CDR3 is TGTGCCAGCAACCGGGACAGGGATACCGGGGAGCTGTTTTTT. Residues: CASNRDRDTGELFF.

The rearrangement uses TRBV11-2 and TRBJ2-1; 8 positions match TRBD2. There are 13 residues in the CDR3. CDR1 and CDR2 (germline): SGHAT, FQNNGV. The J segment lost 9 bases and the V segment lost 4 bases, leaving 5 bases of the junction unmatched. The CDR3 region is CASSSRGGSEQFF. As DNA, the CDR3 is TGTGCCAGCAGCTCCCGCGGGGGGAGTGAGCAGTTCTTC. The whole variable domain, remainder taken from reference TRBV11-2 and TRBJ2-1, is EAGVAQSPRYKIIEKRQSVAFWCNPISGHATLYWYQQILGQGPKLLIQFQNNGVVDDSQLPKDRFSAERLKGVDSTLKIQPAKLEDSAVYLCASSSRGGSEQFFGPGTRLTVL.

V is TRBV24-1 and J is TRBJ2-3; D is undetermined. The V gene lost 5 bases and the J gene lost 2 bases, with 10 bases spanning the gap. The CDR3 loop spans 14 amino acids. Germline-derived CDR1 and CDR2 are KGHDR and SFDVKD. The CDR3 DNA is TGTGCCACCAGTGGTATGAAGCTCACAGATACGCAGTATTTT. It encodes CATSGMKLTDTQYF.

The CDR3 region has the DNA TGTGCCAGCAGCCAAGCTGGGCGGGGGGTCTACGAGCAGTACTTC. Protein product: CASSQAGRGVYEQYF. The rearrangement joins TRBV3-1 (or the pseudogene TRBV3-2) to TRBJ2-7, with TRBD2 matching over 8 bases. Germline CDR1 LGHDT, CDR2 YNNKEL (reference sequence). J lost 3 bases, V lost 1 base, and 5 bases had no gene match. This CDR3 is built from 15 residues.

The count of this clone is one. The J gene is TRBJ1-2, the V gene TRBV27, with 10 bases lining up with TRBD1. The germline V gene encodes CDR1 MNHEY and CDR2 SMNVEV (reference sequence). The CDR3 covers 14 residues. J was trimmed by 7 bases and V by 1 base; bases with no gene match: 3. DNA of the CDR3: TGTGCCAGCAGTTTATTGGGACAGGGGACTGGCTACACCTTC. Protein product: CASSLLGQGTGYTF.

With respect to this clone: This CDR3 is also generated by other DNA sequences in the sample. V is TRBV2 and J is TRBJ1-1; TRBD1 is a possible D gene (5 bases). This CDR3 is built from 13 residues. V was trimmed by 6 bases and J by 1 base, leaving 9 bases between them. Germline loops: CDR1 SNHLY, CDR2 FYNNEI. The chain's CDR3 is CASSSQGNTEAFF. CDR3 nucleotides: TGTGCCAGCAGCTCCCAGGGGAACACTGAAGCTTTCTTT.

This chain joins TRBV28 and TRBJ2-1, with D perhaps matching TRBD2 (5 bases). Germline V gene sequence: CDR1 MDHEN, CDR2 SYDVKM. Trimming removed 5 bases at V and 12 bases at J, with 11 bases between. The CDR3 totals 11 residues. The CDR3 DNA reads TGTGCCAGCAGTAATCTCCGGGGGCAGTTCTTC. Encoded protein: CASSNLRGQFF. The full variable domain, rest sourced from reference TRBV28 and TRBJ2-1, is DVKVTQSSRYLVKRTGEKVFLECVQDMDHENMFWYRQDPGLGLRLIYFSYDVKMKEKGDIPEGYSVSREKKERFSLILESASTNQTSMYLCASSNLRGQFFGPGTRLTVL.

The V gene is TRBV24-1, the J gene TRBJ1-4, with D perhaps TRBD1 (5 bases). The germline V gene encodes CDR1 KGHDR and CDR2 SFDVKD. This CDR3 comprises 15 residues. Trimming left V 3 bases short and J 8 bases short, with 15 bases between. DNA for the CDR3: TGTGCCACCAGTGATGCCCGCCAGGGCGGAGAAAAACTGTTTTTT. This sequence encodes CATSDARQGGEKLFF.

The rearrangement joins TRBV5-1 to TRBJ1-2, with 9 bases lining up with TRBD1. Trimming at V came to 1 base and at J to 9 bases, leaving 7 bases not matched to a gene. The CDR3 is 14 amino acids. Germline CDR1 SGHRS, CDR2 YFSETQ. CDR3 in amino acids: CASSLQGQGRSYTF. The CDR3 DNA reads TGCGCCAGCAGCTTGCAGGGACAGGGACGCAGCTACACCTTC.

The chain combines TRBV6-6 with TRBJ2-2; D is uncertain. V lost 6 bases and J 1 base, leaving 6 bases between the germline ends. Germline V gene data show CDR1 as MNHNY and CDR2 as SVGAGI (reference sequence). The CDR3 sequence is 13 residues long. The CDR3 DNA follows: TGTGCCAGCAGAACTTTGAACACCGGGGAGCTGTTTTTT. Translated, it gives CASRTLNTGELFF.

The rearrangement uses TRBV10-3 and TRBJ2-2; 10 bases are a match to TRBD1. CDR3 size: 14 residues. Trimming took 11 bases from V and 1 from J; bases not matched to a gene: 4. Germline CDR1 reads ENHRY; CDR2 reads SYGVKD. The CDR3 bases are TGTGCCCTCGGGGACAGGGGGAACACCGGGGAGCTGTTTTTT. Protein: CALGDRGNTGELFF.

The chain combines TRBV27 with TRBJ1-5; 8 nucleotides line up with TRBD1. The CDR3 is 15 amino acids. The germline V gene encodes CDR1 MNHEY and CDR2 SMNVEV (reference sequence). With V trimmed by 6 bases and J by 6 bases, 10 bases remained unmatched. As DNA, the CDR3 is TGTGCCAGCAGCTCTGGACAGGGTACTAGTCAGCCCCAGCATTTT. It specifies CASSSGQGTSQPQHF.

The chain links TRBV2 to TRBJ1-6; weak D call: TRBD1 (5 bases). V lost 4 bases, J lost 10 bases, and 14 bases lay in between. Per germline, CDR1 SNHLY and CDR2 FYNNEI. The CDR3 contains 14 residues. This chain's CDR3 is CASSVSGPKSPLHF. As DNA, the CDR3 is TGTGCCAGCAGTGTGTCAGGGCCCAAATCACCCCTCCACTTT.

The chain combines TRBV6-6 with TRBJ1-4; D gene uncertain. CDR1 and CDR2 (germline): MNHNY, SVGAGI (reference sequence). The CDR3 covers 14 residues. V lost 8 bases and J 0 bases, leaving 10 bases between the germline ends. The CDR3 reads CASGTGTTNEKLFF. The CDR3 DNA sequence: TGTGCCAGCGGAACGGGGACAACTAATGAAAAACTGTTTTTT.

There are many counts of this clone. V is TRBV6-5 and J is TRBJ1-2; 7 bases align to TRBD1. V was pared by 6 bases and J by 4 bases, with 8 bases of the junction left unmatched. Looked up from germline, CDR1 is MNHEY and CDR2 is SVGAGI. CDR3 length: 14 residues. The CDR3 region is CASRRTGGVYGYTF. CDR3 nucleotide sequence: TGTGCCAGCAGGCGGACAGGCGGAGTCTATGGCTACACCTTC.

This clone was counted a single time. V and J are TRBV5-6 and TRBJ1-2, with no clear D. This CDR3 spans 12 amino acids. V was pared by 3 bases and J by 4 bases, with 7 bases between. Germline values: CDR1 SGHDT, CDR2 YYEEEE. CDR3 nucleotide sequence: TGTGCCAGCAGCTCGGGAAGCTATGGCTACACCTTC. Amino acids: CASSSGSYGYTF.

This clone was seen a single time. The CDR3 is CASSFGGQGGEETQYF. The CDR3 nucleotides read TGCGCCAGCAGCTTCGGGGGACAGGGAGGGGAAGAGACCCAGTACTTC. This chain uses TRBV5-1 with TRBJ2-5; 9 bases fit TRBD1. CDR1 and CDR2 (germline): SGHRS, YFSETQ. Trimming cost V 2 bases and J 3 bases; bases outside gene matches: 8. CDR3 length: 16 amino acids.

The chain employs TRBV29-1 and TRBJ2-1, with D possibly TRBD1 on 6 matching bases. The CDR3 totals 13 residues. The germline V gene has CDR1 SQVTM and CDR2 ANQGSEA. V lost 7 bases and J lost 5, with 15 bases in between. The CDR3 is CSAPGQINNEQFF. CDR3 nucleotide sequence: TGCAGCGCCCCGGGACAAATAAACAATGAGCAGTTCTTC.

A single count supports this clone. The rearrangement uses TRBV13 and TRBJ1-1; a weak D match, TRBD1 (6 bases). Germline V gene lookup returns CDR1 PRHDT and CDR2 FYEKMQ (reference sequence). The CDR3 consists of 15 residues. V lost 5 bases to trimming and J lost 1 base, with 14 bases between them. The CDR3 DNA reads as TGTGCCAGCAGCGTACCGGACAGTTCGAACACTGAAGCTTTCTTT. Translated, it gives CASSVPDSSNTEAFF.

The V call is TRBV29-1, the J call TRBJ1-1; 9 bases are shared with TRBD1. The ends lost 4 bases at V and 3 bases at J; junction bases unmatched: 3. This CDR3 contains 13 residues. Germline-derived CDR1 and CDR2 are SQVTM and ANQGSEA. CDR3 DNA: TGCAGCGTTGGACAGGGGGTAGACACTGAAGCTTTCTTT. Its protein product is CSVGQGVDTEAFF.

This chain links TRBV19 with TRBJ2-1, with 8 bases matching TRBD1. Trimming at V came to 9 bases and at J to 6 bases, leaving 16 bases not matched to a gene. CDR3 length: 16 amino acids. Germline CDR1 LNHDA, CDR2 SQIVND (reference sequence). The CDR3 loop reads CASTPGQVVVGNEQFF. The DNA of the CDR3 is TGTGCCAGCACACCGGGACAGGTCGTGGTTGGCAATGAGCAGTTCTTC. The full variable domain, completed using reference TRBV19 and TRBJ2-1, is DGGITQSPKYLFRKEGQNVTLSCEQNLNHDAMYWYRQDPGQGLRLIYYSQIVNDFQKGDIAEGYSVSREKKESFPLTVTSAQKNPTAFYLCASTPGQVVVGNEQFFGPGTRLTVL.

The chain uses TRBV5-1 and TRBJ1-1, with D unclear. V was pared by 6 bases and J by 7 bases, with 10 bases between. Germline V gene sequence: CDR1 SGHRS, CDR2 YFSETQ. CDR3 length equals 11 residues. The CDR3 region has the DNA TGCGCCAGCATCGGCGCAGGTGAAGCTTTCTTT. Translation: CASIGAGEAFF.

The chain combines TRBV27 with TRBJ2-2; 14 nucleotides line up with TRBD2. Germline V lookup: CDR1 MNHEY, CDR2 SMNVEV (reference sequence). The V and J ends lost 7 bases and 7 bases, in that order; junction bases with no gene match: 14. The length of the CDR3 is 18 residues. The CDR3 DNA follows: TGTGCCAGCACCAGAGGGTGGACTAGCGGGGGGAAGAGCGGGGAGCTGTTTTTT. It specifies CASTRGWTSGGKSGELFF.

The J gene is TRBJ1-2, the V gene TRBV2, with D possibly matching TRBD1 (6 bases). V shed 5 bases and J shed 8 bases, with 9 bases lying between them. The CDR3 length is 11 residues. Germline CDR1 reads SNHLY; CDR2 reads FYNNEI. The CDR3 DNA reads TGTGCCAGCAGTCCACAGGGAGGCTACACCTTC. Its protein is CASSPQGGYTF.

The chain couples TRBV7-8 to TRBJ1-5; TRBD1 matches 7 bases. The germline CDR1 and CDR2 sequences are SGHVS and FQNEAQ. With V trimmed by 5 bases and J by 0 bases, 4 bases remained unmatched. The CDR3 is 15 residues long. CDR3 sequence: CASSKDRASNQPQHF. DNA of the CDR3: TGTGCCAGCAGCAAAGACAGGGCTAGCAATCAGCCCCAGCATTTT.

This rearrangement joins TRBV5-1 to TRBJ2-3; 13 positions match TRBD2. Germline V gene sequence: CDR1 SGHRS, CDR2 YFSETQ. The junction had 6 bases not matched to a gene; V was cut back by 7 bases and J by 4 bases. The CDR3 runs to 15 residues. This CDR3 is CASGRLAGGADTQYF. The CDR3 region has the DNA TGCGCCAGCGGACGACTAGCGGGGGGCGCAGATACGCAGTATTTT.